This TCR beta chain was documented in a study of regulatory T cells in long-lasting Graves disease. Whole-study findings and limits: Clonotypes that were public and shared totalled about 2,500 in persistent patients versus around 970 in new patients. Persistent-disease Graves' patients showed less TCR diversity than new cases.

For TCR beta, libraries came from iRepertoire HTBI primers and Arm-PCR of CDR3 regions. TCRdb processed the multiplex PCR reads anew with MiXCR; each CDR3 protein has one entry. This table holds 200,000 to 250,000 distinct CDR3 sequences, approximately 20% found once. CDR1 and CDR2 (germline): MNHNS, SASEGT. The CDR3 loop spans 12 amino acids. Trimming took 6 bases from V and 6 from J, leaving 12 bases between them. This clonotype has just one count. What it binds is unknown. Time point: newly diagnosed GD, antithyroid drugs for less than 3 months. There was RNA extracted from PBMCs, and the TCR library was made from it.

The receptor's source is a female donor with Graves disease. Sequencing used peripheral blood mononuclear cells (PBMCs), obtained at new diagnosis, from a patient treated with antithyroid drugs. The V call is TRBV6-1, the J call TRBJ2-7; tentative D call: TRBD2 (5 bases). The CDR3 reads CASRVHRGEQYF. The CDR3 coding sequence is TGTGCCAGCAGGGTCCACCGGGGCGAGCAGTACTTC.